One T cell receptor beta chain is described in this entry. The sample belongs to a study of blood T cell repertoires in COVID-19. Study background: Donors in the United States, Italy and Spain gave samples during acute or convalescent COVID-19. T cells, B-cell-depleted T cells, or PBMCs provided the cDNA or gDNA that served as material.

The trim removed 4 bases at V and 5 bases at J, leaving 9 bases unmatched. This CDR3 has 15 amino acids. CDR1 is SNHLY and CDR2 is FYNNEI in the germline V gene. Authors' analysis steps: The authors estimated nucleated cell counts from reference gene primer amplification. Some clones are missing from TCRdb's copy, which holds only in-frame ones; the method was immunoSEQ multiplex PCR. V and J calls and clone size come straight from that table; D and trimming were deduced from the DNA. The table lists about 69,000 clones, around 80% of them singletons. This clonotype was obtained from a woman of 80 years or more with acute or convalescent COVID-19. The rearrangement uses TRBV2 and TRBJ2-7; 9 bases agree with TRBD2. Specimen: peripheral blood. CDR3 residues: CASSVGSGGSHEQYF. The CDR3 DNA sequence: TGTGCCAGCAGTGTGGGTAGCGGGGGATCCCACGAGCAGTACTTC.